The 14 T cell receptor beta chains below come from one sample, sequenced in a study of blood T cell repertoires in COVID-19. Repertoires were generated with immunoSEQ multiplex PCR, while TCRdb's copy carries only in-frame clones and drops some. In the table there are 390,000 or so clones, roughly 89% of which are singletons. Sequences were obtained from peripheral blood. Receptor source: a woman aged 30 to 39 with active or convalescent COVID-19.

This chain joins TRBV9 and TRBJ2-7; 13 bases align to TRBD2. V lost 0 bases to trimming and J lost 3 bases; unmatched junction nucleotides: 3. The CDR3 contains 16 residues. Germline CDR1 SGDLS, CDR2 YYNGEE. The CDR3 region is CASSVGLAGGVYEQYF. The DNA of the CDR3 is TGTGCCAGCAGCGTAGGACTAGCGGGGGGTGTCTACGAGCAGTACTTC.

The chain is built from TRBV12-3 or TRBV12-4 and TRBJ2-3; D unresolved. This CDR3 comprises 11 residues. The V end lost 8 bases, the J end lost 6 bases, and 9 bases lay between the germline ends. Written as DNA, the CDR3 is TGTGCCAGCCTAGTGATGGATACGCAGTATTTT. Its protein product is CASLVMDTQYF.

V is TRBV29-1 and J is TRBJ1-1; D is ambiguous. This CDR3 is built from 14 residues. Germline V gene lookup returns CDR1 SQVTM and CDR2 ANQGSEA. V dropped 4 bases and J dropped 2 bases, with 14 bases sitting between them. CDR3 nucleotides: TGCAGCGTTGCCCTAACAGCCTCCAACACTGAAGCTTTCTTT. This sequence encodes CSVALTASNTEAFF.

The chain links TRBV5-1 to TRBJ2-2; TRBD1 might be the D (5 bases). This CDR3 comprises 15 residues. V lost 0 bases to trimming and J lost 2 bases, with 8 bases between them. CDR1 SGHRS and CDR2 YFSETQ come from the germline V gene. CDR3 DNA: TGCGCCAGCAGCTTGGACAGGCTAAACACCGGGGAGCTGTTTTTT. Protein: CASSLDRLNTGELFF.

The chain employs TRBV5-6 and TRBJ1-5; no firm D call. V was pared by 0 bases and J by 0 bases, with 10 bases between. The CDR3 is 16 amino acids. CDR1 is SGHDT, CDR2 YYEEEE, per germline. The CDR3 sequence: CASSLAGRYSNQPQHF. The CDR3 bases are TGTGCCAGCAGCTTGGCAGGAAGATATAGCAATCAGCCCCAGCATTTT.

V gene TRBV2 combines with J gene TRBJ1-1, with 10 nucleotides matching TRBD1. Trimming cost V 6 bases and J 11 bases; bases outside gene matches: 9. Per the germline V gene, CDR1 is SNHLY and CDR2 is FYNNEI. The CDR3 is 13 residues long. The CDR3 sequence: CASSTDRGEAAFF. The CDR3 DNA is TGTGCCAGCAGCACGGACAGGGGGGAGGCGGCTTTCTTT.

V usage is TRBV9 and J usage is TRBJ2-2, with TRBD2 matching 16 bases. Germline V gives CDR1 SGDLS, CDR2 YYNGEE. The CDR3 totals 21 residues. J gave up 3 bases and V 4 bases, and 15 bases lay outside the gene matches. This CDR3 reads CASSSRRGTSGRAKDTGELFF. DNA for the CDR3: TGTGCCAGCAGCTCTCGTAGGGGGACTAGCGGGAGGGCCAAAGACACCGGGGAGCTGTTTTTT. Complete variable domain (other parts from reference TRBV9 and TRBJ2-2): DSGVTQTPKHLITATGQRVTLRCSPRSGDLSVYWYQQSLDQGLQFLIQYYNGEERAKGNILERFSAQQFPDLHSELNLSSLELGDSALYFCASSSRRGTSGRAKDTGELFFGEGSRLTVL.

The chain joins TRBV3-1 (or the pseudogene TRBV3-2) to TRBJ1-2; perhaps TRBD1 as D (5 bases). Germline V gene sequence: CDR1 LGHDT, CDR2 YNNKEL (reference sequence). This CDR3 contains 13 residues. V gave up 6 bases and J gave up 2 bases, with 10 bases separating them. CDR3 amino acids: CASSLDRNYGYTF. CDR3 sequence (DNA): TGTGCCAGCAGTCTCGACAGAAACTATGGCTACACCTTC.

The chain couples TRBV2 to TRBJ2-3, with 8 bases that match TRBD2. The CDR3 has 13 amino acids. CDR1 SNHLY and CDR2 FYNNEI come from the germline V gene. After removal of 4 bases from V and 14 bases from J, the junction contained 11 bases not matched to a gene. The CDR3 DNA is TGTGCCAGCAGTGTATTTTCGAGCGGGAGACGGTATTTT. Its protein product is CASSVFSSGRRYF. The whole variable domain, remainder taken from reference TRBV2 and TRBJ2-3, is EPEVTQTPSHQVTQMGQEVILRCVPISNHLYFYWYRQILGQKVEFLVSFYNNEISEKSEIFDDQFSVERPDGSNFTLKIRSTKLEDSAMYFCASSVFSSGRRYFGPGTRLTVL.

The J gene is TRBJ1-4, the V gene TRBV6-5; D ambiguous. CDR1 and CDR2 (germline): MNHEY, SVGAGI. The length of the CDR3 is 13 residues. Trimming pared 6 bases from V and 8 bases from J, leaving 13 bases between. The CDR3 spells CASSAQAQEKLFF. The CDR3 DNA is TGTGCCAGCAGCGCGCAGGCACAGGAAAAACTGTTTTTT.

The chain combines TRBV7-9 with TRBJ2-7, with D possibly matching TRBD1 (5 bases). CDR1 and CDR2 from the germline V gene are SEHNR and FQNEAQ (reference sequence). The CDR3 loop spans 12 amino acids. Trimming removed 10 bases at V and 2 bases at J, with 12 bases between. The CDR3 region is CAKPTDTYEQYF. The CDR3 bases are TGTGCCAAGCCGACAGATACCTACGAGCAGTACTTC.

The CDR3 DNA reads as TGTGCCAGCAGCCAAGGGACAGTCGGTCAGCCCCAGCATTTT. It codes for CASSQGTVGQPQHF. This chain uses TRBV3-1 (or the pseudogene TRBV3-2) with TRBJ1-5; a possible D gene is TRBD1 (6 bases). V lost 1 base, J lost 6 bases, and 10 bases lay in between. Germline CDR1 is LGHDT and CDR2 is YNNKEL (reference sequence). The length of the CDR3 is 14 residues.

This chain uses TRBV30 with TRBJ2-3; D not resolved. Germline loops: CDR1 GTSNPN, CDR2 SVGIG (reference sequence). The CDR3 sequence is 14 residues long. Deletions cut 2 bases from V and 0 bases from J, with 9 bases between. CDR3 nucleotides: TGTGCCTGGAGTCCTTTGGCTAGCACAGATACGCAGTATTTT. Translating it yields CAWSPLASTDTQYF.

The chain's CDR3 is CASSLEVGHVYGYTF. As DNA, the CDR3 is TGTGCCAGCAGCTTAGAGGTGGGGCACGTCTATGGCTACACCTTC. The chain links TRBV11-2 to TRBJ1-2; perhaps TRBD1 as D (5 bases). V was pared by 0 bases and J by 4 bases, with 12 bases between. This CDR3 comprises 15 residues. From germline, CDR1 is SGHAT and CDR2 FQNNGV. The full variable domain, its missing parts supplied by reference TRBV11-2 and TRBJ1-2, is EAGVAQSPRYKIIEKRQSVAFWCNPISGHATLYWYQQILGQGPKLLIQFQNNGVVDDSQLPKDRFSAERLKGVDSTLKIQPAKLEDSAVYLCASSLEVGHVYGYTFGSGTRLTVV.